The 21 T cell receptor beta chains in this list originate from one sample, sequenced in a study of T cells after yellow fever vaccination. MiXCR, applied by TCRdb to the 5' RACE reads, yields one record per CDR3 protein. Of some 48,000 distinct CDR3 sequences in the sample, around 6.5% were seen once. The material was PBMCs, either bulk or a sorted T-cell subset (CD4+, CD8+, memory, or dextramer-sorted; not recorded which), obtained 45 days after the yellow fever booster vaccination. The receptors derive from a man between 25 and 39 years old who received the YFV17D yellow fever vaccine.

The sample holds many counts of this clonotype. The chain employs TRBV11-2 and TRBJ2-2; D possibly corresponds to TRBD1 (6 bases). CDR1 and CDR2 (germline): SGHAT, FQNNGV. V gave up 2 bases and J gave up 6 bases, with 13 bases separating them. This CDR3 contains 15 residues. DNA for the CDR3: TGTGCCAGCAGCTTAACCAGGGGTGTGTCCGGGGAGCTGTTTTTT. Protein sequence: CASSLTRGVSGELFF.

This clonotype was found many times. CDR3 nucleotides: TGTGCCAGCAGCTTAGACCGCTATCAGCCCCAGCATTTT. Residues: CASSLDRYQPQHF. The rearrangement uses TRBV7-9 and TRBJ1-5; no firm D call. The CDR3 runs 13 residues. V lost 1 base to trimming and J lost 5 bases, with 6 bases between them. From germline, CDR1 is SEHNR and CDR2 FQNEAQ (reference sequence). Supplemented by reference TRBV7-9 and TRBJ1-5, the full variable domain reads DTGVSQNPRHKITKRGQNVTFRCDPISEHNRLYWYRQTLGQGPEFLTYFQNEAQLEKSRLLSDRFSAERPKGSFSTLEIQRTEQGDSAMYLCASSLDRYQPQHFGDGTRLSIL.

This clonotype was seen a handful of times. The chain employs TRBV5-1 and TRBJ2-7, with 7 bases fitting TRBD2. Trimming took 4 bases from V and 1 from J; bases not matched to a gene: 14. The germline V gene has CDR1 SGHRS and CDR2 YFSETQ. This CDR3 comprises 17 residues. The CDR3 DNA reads TGCGCCAGCAGCGGCCCCTTACGGGCGGGAGATTCCTACGAGCAGTACTTC. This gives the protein CASSGPLRAGDSYEQYF. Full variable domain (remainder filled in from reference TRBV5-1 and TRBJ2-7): KAGVTQTPRYLIKTRGQQVTLSCSPISGHRSVSWYQQTPGQGLQFLFEYFSETQRNKGNFPGRFSGRQFSNSRSEMNVSTLELGDSALYLCASSGPLRAGDSYEQYFGPGTRLTVT.

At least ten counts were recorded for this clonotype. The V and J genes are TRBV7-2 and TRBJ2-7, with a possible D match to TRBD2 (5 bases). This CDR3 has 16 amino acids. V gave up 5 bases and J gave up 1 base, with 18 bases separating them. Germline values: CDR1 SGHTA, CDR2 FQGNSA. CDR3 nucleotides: TGTGCCAGCAGCCGCGTCGTCGTCCGGGGATCCTACGAGCAGTACTTC. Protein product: CASSRVVVRGSYEQYF.

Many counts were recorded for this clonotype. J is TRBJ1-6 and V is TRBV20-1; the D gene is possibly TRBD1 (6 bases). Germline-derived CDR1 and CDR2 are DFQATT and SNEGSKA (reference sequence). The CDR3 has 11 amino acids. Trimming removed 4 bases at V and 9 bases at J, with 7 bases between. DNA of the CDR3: TGCAGTGCTAAGGACAGTTCACCCCTCCACTTT. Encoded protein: CSAKDSSPLHF.

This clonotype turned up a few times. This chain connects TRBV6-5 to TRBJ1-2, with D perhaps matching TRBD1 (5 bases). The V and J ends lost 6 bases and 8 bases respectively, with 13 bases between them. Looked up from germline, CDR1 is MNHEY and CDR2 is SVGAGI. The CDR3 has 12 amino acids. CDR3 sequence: CASRASGPGYTF. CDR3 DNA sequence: TGTGCCAGCAGGGCGTCAGGGCCGGGCTACACCTTC.

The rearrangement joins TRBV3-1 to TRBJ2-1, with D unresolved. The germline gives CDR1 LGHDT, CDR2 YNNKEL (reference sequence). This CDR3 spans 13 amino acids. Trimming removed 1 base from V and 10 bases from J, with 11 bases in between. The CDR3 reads CASSQVKSGEQFF. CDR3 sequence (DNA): TGTGCCAGCAGCCAAGTAAAGTCCGGCGAGCAGTTCTTC.

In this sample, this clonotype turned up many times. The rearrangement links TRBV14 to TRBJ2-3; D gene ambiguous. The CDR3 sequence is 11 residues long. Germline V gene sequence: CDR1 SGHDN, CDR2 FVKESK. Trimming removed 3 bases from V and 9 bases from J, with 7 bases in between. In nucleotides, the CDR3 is TGTGCCAGCAGCCACGGGTGGACGCAGTATTTT. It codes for CASSHGWTQYF.

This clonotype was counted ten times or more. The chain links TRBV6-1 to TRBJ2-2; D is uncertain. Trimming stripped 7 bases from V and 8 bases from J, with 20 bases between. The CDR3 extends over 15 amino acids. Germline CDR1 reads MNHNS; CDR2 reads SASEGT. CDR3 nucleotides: TGTGCCAGCAACCCTAGACGACGACCTCCTGGGGAGCTGTTTTTT. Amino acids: CASNPRRRPPGELFF.

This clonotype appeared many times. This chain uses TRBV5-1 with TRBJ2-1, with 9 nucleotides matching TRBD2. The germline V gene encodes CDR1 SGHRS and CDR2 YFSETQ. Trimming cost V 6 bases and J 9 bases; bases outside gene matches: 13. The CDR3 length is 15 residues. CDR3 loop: CASKVGGRAGAEQFF. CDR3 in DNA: TGCGCCAGCAAGGTGGGCGGGAGGGCCGGGGCTGAGCAGTTCTTC.

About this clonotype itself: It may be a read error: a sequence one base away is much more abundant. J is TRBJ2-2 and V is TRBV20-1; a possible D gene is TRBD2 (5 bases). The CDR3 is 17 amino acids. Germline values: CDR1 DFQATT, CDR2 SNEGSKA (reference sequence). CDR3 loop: CRARDLLSGEGTGELFF. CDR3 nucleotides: TGCCGTGCTAGAGATCTTTTAAGCGGTGAGGGCACCGGGGAGCTGTTTTTT.

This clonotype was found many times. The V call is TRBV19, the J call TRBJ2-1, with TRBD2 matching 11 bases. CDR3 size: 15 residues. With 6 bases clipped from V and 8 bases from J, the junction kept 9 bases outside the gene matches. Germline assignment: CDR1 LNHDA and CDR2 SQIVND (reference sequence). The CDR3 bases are TGTGCCAGTAGCCCAATAGCGGGAGGGCCCGATGAGCAGTTCTTC. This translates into CASSPIAGGPDEQFF. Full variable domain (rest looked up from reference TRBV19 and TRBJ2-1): DGGITQSPKYLFRKEGQNVTLSCEQNLNHDAMYWYRQDPGQGLRLIYYSQIVNDFQKGDIAEGYSVSREKKESFPLTVTSAQKNPTAFYLCASSPIAGGPDEQFFGPGTRLTVL.

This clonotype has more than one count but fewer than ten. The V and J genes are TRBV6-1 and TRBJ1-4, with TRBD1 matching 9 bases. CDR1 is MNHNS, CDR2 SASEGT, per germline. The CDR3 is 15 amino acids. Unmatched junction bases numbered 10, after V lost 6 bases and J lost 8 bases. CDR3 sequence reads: CASRPYRGLEEKLFF. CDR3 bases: TGTGCCAGCAGACCCTACAGGGGGCTGGAGGAAAAACTGTTTTTT.

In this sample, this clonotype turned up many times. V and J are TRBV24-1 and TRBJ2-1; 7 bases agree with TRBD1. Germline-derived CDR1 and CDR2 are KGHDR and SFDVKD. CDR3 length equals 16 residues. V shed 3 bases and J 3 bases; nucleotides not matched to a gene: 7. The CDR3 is CATSDPRQGLYNEQFF. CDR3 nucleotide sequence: TGTGCCACCAGTGATCCCCGACAGGGTCTCTACAATGAGCAGTTCTTC.

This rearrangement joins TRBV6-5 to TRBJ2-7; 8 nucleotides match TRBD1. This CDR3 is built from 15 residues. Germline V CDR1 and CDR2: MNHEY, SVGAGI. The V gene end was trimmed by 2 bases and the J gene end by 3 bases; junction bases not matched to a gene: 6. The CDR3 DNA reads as TGTGCCAGCAGTTACCAGGCAGGGGGCTACTACGAGCAGTACTTC. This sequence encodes CASSYQAGGYYEQYF.

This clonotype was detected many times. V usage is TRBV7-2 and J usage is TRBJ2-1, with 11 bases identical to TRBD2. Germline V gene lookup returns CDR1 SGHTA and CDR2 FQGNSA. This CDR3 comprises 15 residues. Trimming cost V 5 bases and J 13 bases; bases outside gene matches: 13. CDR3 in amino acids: CASSKIRGTSGFQFF. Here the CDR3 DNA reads TGTGCCAGCAGCAAAATAAGAGGGACTAGCGGCTTCCAGTTCTTC.

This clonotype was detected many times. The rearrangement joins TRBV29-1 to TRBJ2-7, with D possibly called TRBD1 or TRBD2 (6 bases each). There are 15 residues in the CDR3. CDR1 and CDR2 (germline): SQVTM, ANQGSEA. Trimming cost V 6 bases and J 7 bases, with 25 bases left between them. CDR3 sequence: CSVRRGQGPVGEQYF. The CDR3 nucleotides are TGCAGCGTCCGACGGGGGCAGGGGCCCGTGGGGGAGCAGTACTTC.

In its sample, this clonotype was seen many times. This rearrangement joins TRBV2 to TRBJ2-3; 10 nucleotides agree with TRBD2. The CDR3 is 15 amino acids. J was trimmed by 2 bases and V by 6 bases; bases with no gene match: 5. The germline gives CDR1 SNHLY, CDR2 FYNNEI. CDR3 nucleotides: TGTGCCAGCAGAGAAACTAGCGGGATCACAGATACGCAGTATTTT. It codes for CASRETSGITDTQYF.

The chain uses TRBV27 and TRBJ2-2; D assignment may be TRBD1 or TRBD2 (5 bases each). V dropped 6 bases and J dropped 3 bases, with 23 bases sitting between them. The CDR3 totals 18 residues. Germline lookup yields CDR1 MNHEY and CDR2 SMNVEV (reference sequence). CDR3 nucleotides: TGTGCCAGCAGGCCCTTGGCGGGCAGGGTCGGTCACACCGGGGAGCTGTTTTTT. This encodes CASRPLAGRVGHTGELFF.

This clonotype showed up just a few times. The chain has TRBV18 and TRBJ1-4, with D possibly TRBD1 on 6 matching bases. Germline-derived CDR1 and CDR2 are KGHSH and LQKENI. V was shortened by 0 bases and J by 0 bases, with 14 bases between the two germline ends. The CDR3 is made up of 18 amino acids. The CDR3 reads CASSPPPGVFATNEKLFF. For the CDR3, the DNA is TGTGCCAGCTCACCACCCCCAGGGGTCTTCGCAACTAATGAAAAACTGTTTTTT.

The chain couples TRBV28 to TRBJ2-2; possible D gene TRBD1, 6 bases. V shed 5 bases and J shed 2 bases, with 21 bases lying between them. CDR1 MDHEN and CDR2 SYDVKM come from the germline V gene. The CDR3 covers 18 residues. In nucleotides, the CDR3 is TGTGCCAGCAGTCCTGCAGTGTACAGGGTCCTCAACACCGGGGAGCTGTTTTTT. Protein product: CASSPAVYRVLNTGELFF.